The 13 T cell receptor beta chains below were found in one sample sequenced in a study of blood T cell repertoires in COVID-19 (dated by TCRdb to the early 2020s). Library preparation was by the immunoSEQ multiplex PCR assay. TCRdb limited this immuneACCESS table to in-frame rearrangements with V and J called. A share of clones is missing; checked studies link under half to unresolved V genes, and the rest is unexplained. The sample table records roughly 180,000 clones; about 86% of these occur just once. The ten top clones hold around 0.99% of the sample. Sequencing was performed on peripheral blood. Receptors originate from a man aged 18 to 30 with acute or convalescent COVID-19.

The rearrangement uses TRBV11-2 and TRBJ1-3, with D possibly TRBD1 on 5 matching bases. From germline, CDR1 is SGHAT and CDR2 FQNNGV. The V end lost 6 bases, the J end lost 2 bases, and 14 bases lay between the germline ends. There are 15 residues in the CDR3. CDR3 protein: CASSFEGLPGNTIYF. CDR3 bases: TGTGCCAGCAGTTTCGAGGGACTCCCTGGAAACACCATATATTTT.

The genes are TRBV2 and TRBJ1-2; 7 bases map to TRBD1. V trimming: 6 bases; J trimming: 8 bases; junction bases outside the gene matches: 12. This CDR3 is 14 amino acids long. Per the germline V gene, CDR1 is SNHLY and CDR2 is FYNNEI. CDR3 coding DNA: TGTGCCAGCAGCAGACAGGGTATTGGGGTAGGCTACACCTTC. It is translated as CASSRQGIGVGYTF.

This chain joins TRBV5-1 and TRBJ1-6; perhaps TRBD1 as D (5 bases). Trimming removed 3 bases from V and 10 bases from J, with 17 bases in between. The germline gives CDR1 SGHRS, CDR2 YFSETQ. The CDR3 loop spans 15 amino acids. In DNA, the CDR3 is TGCGCCAGCAGCTCCGGAGGAGGGGATGGGTCACCCCTCCACTTT. Translated: CASSSGGGDGSPLHF.

Only one count was recorded for this clone. This sequence joins TRBV11-2 and TRBJ2-4; 8 nucleotides match TRBD2. In germline, CDR1 is SGHAT, CDR2 FQNNGV. V lost 1 base, J lost 1 base, and 9 bases stayed unmatched. This CDR3 is 18 amino acids long. This CDR3 is CASSLGSGDAGAKNIQYF. CDR3 DNA: TGTGCCAGCAGCTTAGGTAGCGGGGACGCTGGGGCCAAAAACATTCAGTACTTC.

The chain joins TRBV4-1 to TRBJ1-1, with 7 bases matching TRBD1. There are 15 residues in the CDR3. The germline gives CDR1 MGHRA, CDR2 YSYEKL. The ends lost 4 bases at V and 1 base at J; junction bases unmatched: 6. CDR3 nucleotides: TGCGCCAGCAGCCTGACCGGGACAGAGAACACTGAAGCTTTCTTT. Translated, it gives CASSLTGTENTEAFF.

This clone was recorded once. The J gene is TRBJ2-7, the V gene TRBV4-1; 8 positions agree with TRBD1. The CDR3 extends over 14 amino acids. Unmatched junction bases numbered 4, after V lost 2 bases and J lost 4 bases. Germline CDR1 reads MGHRA; CDR2 reads YSYEKL. DNA of the CDR3: TGCGCCAGCAGCCAACAGACAGGGGATTACGAGCAGTACGTC. As protein: CASSQQTGDYEQYV.

The chain recombines TRBV10-1 with TRBJ1-1; a weak D match, TRBD1 (5 bases). V lost 3 bases, J lost 0 bases, and 11 bases lay in between. Germline CDR1 reads WNHNN; CDR2 reads SYGVQD (reference sequence). The CDR3 runs 15 residues. The CDR3: CASSDQGRMNTEAFF. For the CDR3, the DNA is TGCGCCAGCAGTGATCAGGGCCGAATGAACACTGAAGCTTTCTTT.

This clone was counted a single time. The chain is built from TRBV7-8 and TRBJ2-7; TRBD2 is a possible D gene (6 bases). In germline, CDR1 is SGHVS, CDR2 FQNEAQ. Deletions cut 0 bases from V and 7 bases from J, with 16 bases between. CDR3 length: 15 residues. CDR3 coding DNA: TGTGCCAGCAGCTTAGCGCGGGACGGTAGCCGGGAGCAGTACTTC. It encodes CASSLARDGSREQYF.

The V call is TRBV6-5, the J call TRBJ1-5; TRBD1 aligns across 7 bases. Germline V gene lookup returns CDR1 MNHEY and CDR2 SVGAGI. The CDR3 spans 15 residues. Trimming removed 6 bases from V and 2 bases from J; junction bases left unmatched: 7. The CDR3 DNA reads TGTGCCAGCAGGGATACAGGGGCGGGCAATCAGCCCCAGCATTTT. Its protein product is CASRDTGAGNQPQHF.

This chain joins TRBV5-6 and TRBJ2-7, with D possibly TRBD1 on 5 matching bases. With 2 bases removed from V and 3 bases from J, the gap between germline ends came to 18 bases. CDR1 and CDR2 (germline): SGHDT, YYEEEE. The length of the CDR3 is 16 residues. The chain's CDR3 is CASSLGVTEINYEQYV. The CDR3 nucleotides are TGTGCCAGCAGCTTAGGGGTCACCGAGATTAACTACGAGCAGTACGTC.

The chain combines TRBV21-1 with TRBJ2-7; TRBD1, the D gene given by the table, was not confirmed from the DNA. TRBV21-1 is flagged as a pseudogene. The length of the CDR3 is 17 residues. Here the CDR3 DNA reads TGTGCCAGCAGCAAAGCGCTTTGGGACAGGGGTACCAACGAGCAGTACGTC. Protein product: CASSKALWDRGTNEQYV.

The rearrangement joins TRBV19 to TRBJ1-5; 8 bases are a match to TRBD1. Per the germline V gene, CDR1 is LNHDA and CDR2 is SQIVND (reference sequence). The ends lost 0 bases at V and 5 bases at J; junction bases unmatched: 3. The CDR3 runs to 15 residues. This CDR3 is CASSIEQGAHQPQHF. The CDR3 nucleotides read TGTGCCAGTAGTATAGAGCAGGGGGCTCATCAGCCCCAGCATTTT.

The rearrangement links TRBV11-2 to TRBJ1-3, with 8 bases identical to TRBD1. This CDR3 region has 15 residues. CDR1 and CDR2 from the germline V gene are SGHAT and FQNNGV. V gave up 2 bases and J gave up 4 bases; unmatched junction bases: 4. CDR3 in amino acids: CASSLLGQVGNTIYF. CDR3 nucleotides: TGTGCCAGCAGCTTACTGGGACAGGTCGGAAACACCATATATTTT.